The T cell receptor beta chain described here comes from a study of T cell changes during pregnancy in multiple sclerosis. CDR3 length equals 15 residues. Unmatched junction bases numbered 6, after V lost 5 bases and J lost 1 base. Germline loops: CDR1 LNHDA, CDR2 SQIVND (reference sequence). The repertoire was sequenced with immunoSEQ multiplex PCR; TCRdb's copy has only in-frame clones and lacks some. The repertoire includes tens of thousands of clones, 85% to 90% of them detected once, and approximately 3.4% sits in the top ten. The specimen was CD4+ T cells from peripheral blood mononuclear cells, collected in the first trimester of pregnancy. The receptor was isolated from a female donor in good health, enrolled as a control in a pregnancy study. The chain recombines TRBV19 with TRBJ1-1; 8 bases map to TRBD1. In DNA, the CDR3 is TGTGCCAGTAGTGCCAGGGGGCGCGAGAACACTGAAGCTTTCTTT. Encoded protein: CASSARGRENTEAFF.